This TCR beta chain is drawn from a study of cytomegalovirus exposure and HLA in healthy donors. There are 17 residues in the CDR3. Germline CDR1 SGHTA, CDR2 FQGNSA. The trim removed 2 bases at V and 9 bases at J, leaving 11 bases unmatched. Whole-study findings and limits: Looking again later, the authors saw that most CMV-associated TCR beta chains seemed HLA-restricted. The study put 150 or so TCR beta chains on its list as cytomegalovirus-associated. Segments of the TCR beta V type were, in most cases, productive about 90% or about 30% of the time in an earlier analysis.

The primer mix had 60 Vbeta and 13 Jbeta primers. In the original analysis: Some 9.9 million shared chains were among approximately 80 million unique TCR beta chains counted in a later analysis. Sequencing was performed with immunoSEQ multiplex PCR; in TCRdb, only in-frame clones are kept and a portion is missing. D and trimming come from the DNA, and the V and J calls and clone size come from that table. This repertoire shows 200,000 or so clones, roughly 83% found once; its top ten account for approximately 0.39%. Details on this clone: The antigen is not known.

This sequence originates from a male donor in good health and CMV-seropositive. The rearrangement uses TRBV7-2 and TRBJ2-1, with 12 bases aligning to TRBD1. The sample consisted of PBMCs. The CDR3 coding sequence is TGTGCCAGCAGCTTAATATCGGGACAGGGGGCTAGGGGTGAGCAGTTCTTC. Translating it yields CASSLISGQGARGEQFF.